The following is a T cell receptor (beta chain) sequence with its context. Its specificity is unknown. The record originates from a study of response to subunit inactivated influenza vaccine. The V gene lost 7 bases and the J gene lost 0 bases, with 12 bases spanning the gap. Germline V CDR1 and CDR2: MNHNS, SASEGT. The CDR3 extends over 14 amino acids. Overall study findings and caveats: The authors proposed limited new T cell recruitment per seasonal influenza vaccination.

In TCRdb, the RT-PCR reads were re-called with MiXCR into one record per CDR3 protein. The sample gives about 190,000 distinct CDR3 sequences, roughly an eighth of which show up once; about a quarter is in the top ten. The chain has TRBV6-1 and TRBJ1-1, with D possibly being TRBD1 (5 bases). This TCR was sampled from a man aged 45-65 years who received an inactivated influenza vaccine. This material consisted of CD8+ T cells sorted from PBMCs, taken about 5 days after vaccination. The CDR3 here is CASKGKGLNTEAFF. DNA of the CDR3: TGTGCCAGCAAGGGGAAGGGGCTGAACACTGAAGCTTTCTTT.